Detailed here is one T cell receptor beta chain. V lost 0 bases to trimming and J lost 6 bases; unmatched junction nucleotides: 0. This CDR3 has 13 residues. Per the germline V gene, CDR1 is GTSNPN and CDR2 is SVGIG (reference sequence). These data are taken from a study of shared clonotypes between healthy human individuals. Method: immunoSEQ multiplex PCR; TCRdb's copy keeps in-frame clones and lacks some. Among about 1 million clones listed, about 80% were seen once. Source material: memory CD4+ T cells sorted from blood. Subset meaning: CD45RA-negative fraction. This TCR came from a man aged 18 to 30 in good health. This chain joins TRBV30 and TRBJ1-4; 8 bases fit TRBD1. CDR3 loop: CAWSVQGDEKLFF. CDR3 coding DNA: TGTGCCTGGAGTGTACAGGGGGATGAAAAACTGTTTTTT.